The entry below describes one TCR beta chain. CDR1 and CDR2 from the germline V gene are SGHTA and FQGTGA. The V gene end was trimmed by 1 base and the J gene end by 0 bases; junction bases not matched to a gene: 2. There are 16 residues in the CDR3. The assay was immunoSEQ multiplex PCR, and TCRdb's table has in-frame clones only and misses some. The sample contains roughly 150,000 clones, around nine tenths of which appear only once. This sample was included in a study of control samples from healthy donors and cancer patients. The clonotype was recovered from a man between 18 and 35 years old in good health. J is TRBJ2-2 and V is TRBV7-3; TRBD2 matches at 7 bases. What was sequenced was blood. In DNA, the CDR3 is TGTGCCAGCAGCTTAAACGGGGGGACGAACACCGGGGAGCTGTTTTTT. Its protein is CASSLNGGTNTGELFF.